Given below is one T cell receptor (beta chain) in context. This clone's antigen is unknown. Base qualities are not provided; no much larger clone lies one nucleotide away. Trimming costs V 5 bases and J 5 bases, and their ends lie 12 bases apart. CDR1 and CDR2, looked up from the germline V gene (reference sequence), are MNHNY and SVGAGI. The CDR3 spans 13 residues, from the cysteine through the phenylalanine. Only the CDR3 region is kept as DNA, spanning 39 bases read in frame from base 1. Libraries were prepared through the immunoSEQ multiplex PCR assay. The multiplex PCR relied on a mix of 60 forward primers for TCR Vbeta segments and 13 reverse primers for TCR Jbeta segments. A multiplex PCR assay on genomic DNA amplified the CDR3 region of rearranged TCR beta genes. Amplified TCR beta libraries were sequenced as 87-base-pair reads on the Illumina HiSeq System. Per the original workflow: Across the roughly 600 repertoires, a later analysis counted approximately 75 million unique TCR beta chains, around 11 million of which were shared by at least two donors. Raw reads were error-corrected and collapsed into unique sequences with a nearest-neighbor algorithm that merged closely related sequences to remove PCR and sequencing errors. V, D and J gene segments were assigned by aligning CDR3 sequences to IMGT reference sequences. For a sequence to be retained, a match of at least six nucleotides was required to both a V gene segment and a J gene segment. Rearrangements were called productive when the CDR3 lacked stop codons and stayed in frame with V and J; all others were non-productive. CDR3 was defined according to IMGT convention as the region running from the second conserved V-encoded cysteine to the conserved J-encoded phenylalanine. The earlier analysis of some 600 of the donors excluded sequences that lacked an unambiguous match to a single V gene segment. An earlier analysis of a few hundred of the donors called V segments functional above 56.7% productive rearrangements and segregating when the between-donor standard deviation exceeded 5%. A statistical classification framework was built to diagnose cytomegalovirus status from the catalog of TCR beta chain sequences. A later analysis assigned V and J genes by comparing TCR nucleotide sequences with IMGT/GENE-DB human TR gene sequences. In a later analysis, CDR3 sequences and most-parsimonious VDJ recombination scenarios were assigned using the TCRdist pipeline. A later analysis defined each TCR beta chain by its CDR3 amino acid sequence plus V-gene family, and excluded reads lacking a unique V-gene family. A later analysis removed 592 highly shared, low-generation-probability nucleotide sequences to deal with suspected cross-contamination and a sequencing artifact. For each public chain, a later analysis derived a clonal expansion index from normalized ranks of inferred template counts within each repertoire. In a later analysis, generation probabilities were computed using a VDJ recombination model fitted to out-of-frame rearrangements, and the results were checked against IGoR. In a later analysis, hypergeometric tests were used to score TCR-TCR, TCR-HLA and TCR-CMV co-occurrence, with a repertoire-size bias correction applied to TCR pairs. A later analysis estimated false discovery rates by permuting HLA or CMV assignments 20 times. A later analysis grouped co-occurring TCRs with DBSCAN, adding TCRdist sequence similarity when clustering within HLA-allele-positive subsets. Repertoires with fewer than 30,000 or more than 120,000 public chains, plus five repertoires with anomalous nucleotide sharing, were excluded from co-occurrence clustering. Not all clones reach the TCRdb copy of this immuneACCESS table, which keeps in-frame sequences only. Checked studies attribute under half of the gap to unresolved V genes and leave the rest unexplained. Clone size and V and J calls were adopted from that table, with D and trimming inferred from the DNA. The sample includes about 180,000 clones, with just over 75% observed a single time. The top ten constitute around 1.5% of the sample.

The cohort comprised some 680 healthy bone marrow donors. At the time of sampling, all cohort members were nominally healthy, though unrecorded immune exposures were likely present. The donor tested CMV seronegative, placing the donor among the 350 or so seronegative members of the cohort. A peripheral blood sample was collected from each donor, and TCR beta sequencing was performed on peripheral blood mononuclear cells. Genomic DNA was extracted from the blood cell samples with the Qiagen DNeasy Blood Extraction Kit. This entry comes from a study of cytomegalovirus exposure and HLA in healthy donors (dated by TCRdb to about 2017). In terms of the full investigation: An earlier analysis of approximately 640 of the donors reported 250 to 350 Gb of sequence data and some 120 million unique TCR beta sequences from some 180 million T cells. Class I and class II HLA loci were covered by the typing at four-digit resolution. Approximately 300 gigabases of sequencing data and around 85 million unique TCR sequences made up an early release that covered nearly 650 HLA-typed donors. Rather than drawing on any new phenotypic data, the later analysis identified candidate immune exposures from TCR beta sequences and the way those sequences occurred across donors. On average, roughly 240,000 unique TCR beta nucleotide sequences were sequenced per donor among some 420 genotyped donors of the cohort, with about 17% of those sequences being non-productive. In a later analysis, previously published TCR beta repertoires from several hundred donors were re-analyzed and high-resolution HLA genotyping was added so that TCR occurrence patterns could be studied. Genome-wide SNP genotypes for about 60% of the 666 donors were used in a later genetic analysis, which treated that subset as a discovery cohort. Because of strong linkage in the cohort, five DR-DQ haplotypes were treated as single units for association and clustering. The study combined high-throughput TCR immunosequencing, statistical association of individual TCRs with disease status, and machine learning to predict cytomegalovirus infection status. In addition to the first cohort of several hundred subjects, a separate validation cohort of 120 different subjects was used. All discovery cohort repertoires had been generated using a single sequencing platform. Donor age, sex, ethnicity and CMV serostatus were compiled together with the repertoire data. The study used immunosequencing to profile the T cell repertoires of several hundred subjects and linked those repertoires to cytomegalovirus serostatus. An earlier analysis of 450 to 750 of the donors used high-throughput TCR beta sequencing to judge whether each TCR beta V gene segment behaved as functional or pseudogenic. The study was designed to test whether signatures of past pathogen exposure could be identified by cataloging public T cell receptors. Typing coverage varied by locus: roughly 620-640 donors for A, B, C, DRB1 and DQB1; approximately 560 for DQA1; approximately 610 for DPA1; under 490 for DPB1. The genetic ancestry cluster associated with self-reported Caucasian donors included about four fifths of the roughly 400 genotyped donors. The full study reports these points: Because counts were too low, about 15 rarely observed V segments, including chromosome 9 orphons, were left out of the earlier analysis of several hundred of the donors. At a false discovery rate of 0.05, a later analysis linked around 15,000 TCR beta sequences to specific HLA alleles. HLA typing was unavailable for some donors at each locus, so association tests used only the typed subset. The classifier was reported to diagnose cytomegalovirus status with high specificity and sensitivity in both the original cohort and the validation cohort. The only immune exposure information available for the cohort was CMV serostatus. A further reported finding was that TCR beta sequences accurately predicted the HLA-A and HLA-B alleles for most subjects in the first cohort. Because the 87-base-pair reads could not distinguish some IMGT-functional V segments, including TRBV6-2 and TRBV6-3, those segments were excluded. Across donors, most TCR sequences were observed very rarely, whereas some public TCRs were present in many individuals. The cohort was sequenced for TCR beta chains only, and without alpha or paired-chain data the features that could be detected were limited. In a later analysis, most CMV-associated TCR beta chains were found to appear HLA-restricted, with HLA associations seemingly driven largely by CMV exposure. The presence/absence analyses assumed that sequencing depth was roughly uniform across donors, and that assumption may not be true. A total of 164 TCR beta chains were listed by the study as associated with cytomegalovirus. According to the authors, the approach could potentially be generalized to other disease states and immunological phenotypes. When HLA alleles, especially DR and DQ, strongly co-occurred, TCR associations were difficult to assign to individual alleles. In an earlier analysis of over 550 of the donors, most TCR beta V segments were observed in productive rearrangements about 90% or about 30% of the time, broadly matching IMGT annotations. A later analysis found that TCR association rates varied across HLA loci, with DRB1 alleles showing the most associated TCRs and HLA-C alleles the fewest. A later genetic analysis reported fewer N-insertions in productive TCRs among donors in an Asian-associated ancestry cluster than the roughly 650-donor mean. Linkage disequilibrium might explain the correlated functional status among segregating V segments, but an unknown experimental factor could not be excluded. In a later analysis, HLA-associated TCR beta chains were found to be more clonally expanded and to have lower generation probabilities than equally common non-associated chains. A few of the identified cytomegalovirus-associated TCR beta chains were confirmed in vitro to be specific for cytomegalovirus antigens. A cluster of highly shared sequence variants was judged likely to represent a technical artifact of the sequencing pipeline. A later genetic analysis associated a missense DCLRE1C variant with V-gene and J-gene trimming of TCR beta chains, and an independent cohort replicated the association. In a later analysis, several top co-occurrence clusters were reported to appear linked to parvovirus B19, influenza, CMV and Epstein-Barr virus.

The TCR originated in a man in his late teens or twenties in good health and CMV-seronegative. Sequenced: PBMCs. The receptor chain draws on TRBV6-6 and TRBJ1-2; the D gene is perhaps TRBD1, on 6 matching bases. In nucleotide form, the sequence is TGTGCCAGCAGTAATGGGGGCAGGTATGGCTACACCTTC. It is translated as CASSNGGRYGYTF.